Below, 3 T cell receptor beta chains from the same sample are listed, as sequenced in a study of shared clonotypes between healthy human individuals. CD45RO-negative CD8 cells positively selected for CCR7 made up the naive population, which excluded terminally differentiated effector memory CD45RA+ cells. Some clones are missing from TCRdb's copy, which holds only in-frame ones; the method was immunoSEQ multiplex PCR. Among 2 million or so clones listed, about 95% were seen once. The source material was naive CD8+ T cells sorted from blood. The receptors come from a man aged 18 to 29 in good health.

The V gene is TRBV12-5, the J gene TRBJ2-1; possibly TRBD1 or TRBD2 for D (6 bases each). CDR3 length: 19 amino acids. CDR1 is LGHNT and CDR2 is FRNRAP in the germline V gene. V was cut by 1 base and J by 4 bases, with 23 bases left in between. CDR3 residues: CASGLAVTPNGGTYNEQFF. CDR3 in DNA: TGTGCTAGTGGTTTGGCCGTGACCCCTAACGGGGGCACATACAATGAGCAGTTCTTC.

The gene calls are TRBV7-9 and TRBJ1-4, with 9 bases matching TRBD1. The V segment lost 2 bases and the J segment 8 bases; nucleotides outside the gene matches: 12. The CDR3 length is 17 residues. Per the germline V gene, CDR1 is SEHNR and CDR2 is FQNEAQ (reference sequence). CDR3 in DNA: TGTGCCAGCAGCTTATGGGACAGGGTAGGCGGAGGAGAAAAACTGTTTTTT. Its protein is CASSLWDRVGGGEKLFF.

The chain uses TRBV4-3 and TRBJ2-1, with 10 positions matching TRBD2. This CDR3 is built from 18 residues. Germline CDR1 is LGHNA and CDR2 is YSLEER. V was clipped by 2 bases and J by 0 bases; unmatched bases: 7. In DNA form, the CDR3 reads TGCGCCAGCAGCCAACGAACACTAGCGGGAAACTCCTACAATGAGCAGTTCTTC. It translates to CASSQRTLAGNSYNEQFF.